A selection of T cell receptor beta chains follows, all from one sample in a study of T cell responses to AZD1222 COVID-19 vaccine. The protocol was immunoSEQ multiplex PCR, while the TCRdb copy is restricted to in-frame clones and leaves out a portion. The table records nearly 110,000 clones, roughly 87% of them present only once. Sample: peripheral blood, taken on day 0 of AZD1222 vaccination. These receptors came from an adult in good health. The CDR3 runs from the conserved cysteine through the conserved F or W. A D gene is named only where the DNA matches it firmly. Clone size appears in some rows only: once, few, many, or a class for an expanded clone.

abundance	j_gene	d_gene	v_gene	CDR3nt	CDR3aa
-	TRBJ2-5	-	TRBV5-1	TGCGCCAGCAGCTTGGGGGCAGGGGAAGAGACCCAGTACTTC	CASSLGAGEETQYF
-	TRBJ2-3	TRBD2	TRBV15	TGTGCCACCAGCAGATGGCGGGAGGGCCCAGATACGCAGTATTTT	CATSRWREGPDTQYF
-	TRBJ2-2	-	TRBV15	TGTGCCACCAGCAGGGATCCAGGGGAGGTAACCGGGGAGCTGTTTTTT	CATSRDPGEVTGELFF
-	TRBJ2-1	-	TRBV3-1/TRBV3-2	TGTGCCAGCAGCCAAACTGAAGGACATGAGCAGTTCTTC	CASSQTEGHEQFF
-	TRBJ1-2	-	TRBV30	TGTGCCTGGTGCCGGACAGACCTTAACTATGGCTACACCTTC	CAWCRTDLNYGYTF
once	TRBJ2-2	-	TRBV19	TGTGCCAGTAGTATAAGTCTCACGAACACCGGGGAGCTGTTTTTT	CASSISLTNTGELFF
-	TRBJ1-1	-	TRBV6-1	TGTGCCAGCAGTGAATACAGTCCAAACACTGAAGCTTTCTTT	CASSEYSPNTEAFF
-	TRBJ2-7	TRBD2	TRBV28	TGTGCCAGCAGTTTATGGTCTAGCGGGAGATACGAGCAGTACTTC	CASSLWSSGRYEQYF
-	TRBJ2-2	TRBD2	TRBV2	TGTGCCAGCAATGGGAGGGTCACCGGGGAGCTGTTTTTT	CASNGRVTGELFF
-	TRBJ1-5	-	TRBV11-1	TGTGCCAGCAGTAGCACGTACAATCAGCCCCAGCATTTT	CASSSTYNQPQHF
-	TRBJ2-3	-	TRBV9	TGTGCCAGCAGCTCCCTCTCCACGCAGTATTTT	CASSSLSTQYF
-	TRBJ2-5	-	TRBV6-2/TRBV6-3	TGTGCCAGCAGTTACAAGCCATGGGGCTGGGAGACCCAGTACTTC	CASSYKPWGWETQYF
-	TRBJ2-3	-	TRBV4-2	TGTGCCAGCAGCCAAGATCTGGTGCAGGCCCGTTACACAGATACGCAGTATTTT	CASSQDLVQARYTDTQYF
-	TRBJ2-4	TRBD1	TRBV7-3	TGTGCCAGCAGCTTAAACAGGGGAGCCAAAAACATTCAGTACTTC	CASSLNRGAKNIQYF
once	TRBJ2-7	-	TRBV12-3/TRBV12-4	TGTGCCAGCAGTTCTCCAGGGTACGAGCAGTACTTC	CASSSPGYEQYF
-	TRBJ1-2	-	TRBV15	TGTGCCACCAGCAGAGGGGGCTATGGCTACACCTTC	CATSRGGYGYTF
-	TRBJ1-6	TRBD1	TRBV7-3	TGTGCCAGCAGAATCCGGGGACAGGCGGGGGAACCCCTCCACTTT	CASRIRGQAGEPLHF
few	TRBJ2-7	TRBD1	TRBV6-5	TGTGCCAGCAGTTACGGACAGGGGGTCTACGAGCAGTACTTC	CASSYGQGVYEQYF